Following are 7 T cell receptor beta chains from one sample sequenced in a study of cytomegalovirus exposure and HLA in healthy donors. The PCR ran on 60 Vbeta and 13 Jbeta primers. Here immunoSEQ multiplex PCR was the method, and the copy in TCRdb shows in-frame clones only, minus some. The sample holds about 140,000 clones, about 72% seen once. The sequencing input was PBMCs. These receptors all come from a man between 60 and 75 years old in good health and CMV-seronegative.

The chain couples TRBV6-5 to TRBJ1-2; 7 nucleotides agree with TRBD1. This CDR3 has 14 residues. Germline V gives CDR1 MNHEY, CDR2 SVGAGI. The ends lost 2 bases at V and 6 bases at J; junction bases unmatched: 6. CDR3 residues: CASSYGVTGDGYTF. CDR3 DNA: TGTGCCAGCAGTTACGGAGTAACAGGGGATGGCTACACCTTC.

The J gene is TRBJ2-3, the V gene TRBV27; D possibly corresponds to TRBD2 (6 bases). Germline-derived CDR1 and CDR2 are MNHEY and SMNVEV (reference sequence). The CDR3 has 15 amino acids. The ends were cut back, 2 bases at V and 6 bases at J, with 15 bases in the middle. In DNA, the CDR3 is TGTGCCAGCAGTTTACCCTCGACTAGTCCTGATACGCAGTATTTT. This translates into CASSLPSTSPDTQYF.

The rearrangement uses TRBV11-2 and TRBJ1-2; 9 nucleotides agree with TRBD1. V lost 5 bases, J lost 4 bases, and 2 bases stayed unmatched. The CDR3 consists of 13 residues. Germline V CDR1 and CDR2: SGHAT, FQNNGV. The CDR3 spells CASSQGQGYGYTF. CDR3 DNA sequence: TGTGCCAGCAGCCAGGGACAGGGCTATGGCTACACCTTC.

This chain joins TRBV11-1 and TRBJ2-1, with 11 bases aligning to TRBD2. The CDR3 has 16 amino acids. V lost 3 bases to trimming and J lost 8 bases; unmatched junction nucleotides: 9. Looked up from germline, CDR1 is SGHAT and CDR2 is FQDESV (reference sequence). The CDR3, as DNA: TGTGCCAGCAGCTTTGGGCTAGCGGGGGGTAATGATGAGCAGTTCTTC. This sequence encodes CASSFGLAGGNDEQFF.

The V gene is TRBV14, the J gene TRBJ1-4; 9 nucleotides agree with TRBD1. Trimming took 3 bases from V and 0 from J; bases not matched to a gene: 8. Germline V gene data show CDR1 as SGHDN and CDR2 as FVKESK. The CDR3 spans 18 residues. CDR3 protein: CASSHLKGQGPTNEKLFF. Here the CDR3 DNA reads TGTGCCAGCAGCCATTTAAAGGGACAGGGTCCAACTAATGAAAAACTGTTTTTT.

CDR3 sequence reads: CASSPRDGPNTEAFF. For the CDR3, the DNA is TGTGCCAGCAGCCCGCGGGACGGCCCGAACACTGAAGCTTTCTTT. The rearrangement links TRBV5-4 to TRBJ1-1; tentative D call: TRBD1 (5 bases). Germline lookup yields CDR1 SGHNT and CDR2 YYREEE (reference sequence). V was cut by 4 bases and J by 1 base, with 14 bases left in between. This CDR3 region has 15 residues.

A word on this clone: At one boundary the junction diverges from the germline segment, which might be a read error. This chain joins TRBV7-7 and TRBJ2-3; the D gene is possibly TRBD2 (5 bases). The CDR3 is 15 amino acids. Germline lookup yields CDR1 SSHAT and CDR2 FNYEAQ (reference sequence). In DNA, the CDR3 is TGTGCTAGCAGCCGGCTAACTAGTGGGGCAGATACGCAGTATTTT. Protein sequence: CASSRLTSGADTQYF. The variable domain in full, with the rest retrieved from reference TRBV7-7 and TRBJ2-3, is GAGVSQSPRYKVTKRGQDVTLRCDPISSHATLYWYQQALGQGPEFLTYFNYEAQPDKSGLPSDRFSAERPEGSISTLTIQRTEQRDSAMYRCASSRLTSGADTQYFGPGTRLTVL.